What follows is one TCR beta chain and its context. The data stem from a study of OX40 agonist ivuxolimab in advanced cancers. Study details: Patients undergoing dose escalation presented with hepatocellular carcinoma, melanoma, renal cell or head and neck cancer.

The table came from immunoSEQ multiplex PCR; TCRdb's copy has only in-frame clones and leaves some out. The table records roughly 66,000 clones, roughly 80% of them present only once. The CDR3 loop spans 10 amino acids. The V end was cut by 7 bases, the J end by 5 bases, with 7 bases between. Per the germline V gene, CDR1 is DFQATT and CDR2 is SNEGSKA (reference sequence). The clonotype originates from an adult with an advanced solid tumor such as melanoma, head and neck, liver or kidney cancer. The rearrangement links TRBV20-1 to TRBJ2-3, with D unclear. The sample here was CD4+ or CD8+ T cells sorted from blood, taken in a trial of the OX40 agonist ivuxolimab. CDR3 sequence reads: CSGGVDTQYF. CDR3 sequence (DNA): TGCAGTGGTGGCGTAGATACGCAGTATTTT.